This paragraph covers one TCR beta chain sequence. Using immunoSEQ multiplex PCR, the repertoire was profiled, and TCRdb retains in-frame clones only, with some absent. The data show just over 250,000 clones, approximately 90% seen once. This sample was taken from a study of blood T cell repertoires in COVID-19. Sequenced: peripheral blood. This sequence was found in a man in his 60s who had recovered from COVID-19.

The CDR3 region has the DNA TGTGCCACCCGCCCCAGAAATCTGAACACCGGGGAGCTGTTTTTT. Protein product: CATRPRNLNTGELFF. V is TRBV6-5 and J is TRBJ2-2; D not certain. Trimming removed 10 bases from V and 1 base from J, with 16 bases in between. CDR1 is MNHEY, CDR2 SVGAGI, per germline. The CDR3 is 15 amino acids.